The 4 T cell receptor beta chains below all came from one sample that was sequenced in a study of vaccination effects on CD4 cells after COVID-19. ViraFEST assay sequencing came after antigen-specific CD4+ T cells were expanded with viral peptide pools. The authors isolated CD4+ T cells after 9 to 10 days of culture. PCR confirmed that the person was infected with SARS-CoV-2 between March and December 2020. The data were produced by immunoSEQ multiplex PCR, yet TCRdb's version contains in-frame clones alone and is incomplete. The sample lists tens of thousands of clones; approximately 73% were seen once. These receptors' targets are unknown. The sample was CD4+ T cells from PBMCs cultured with HIV peptides, taken before COVID-19 vaccination. Subset described: HIV-1 Nef peptide pool negative control/reference culture. The receptors derive from a human donor who had a prior SARS-CoV-2 infection.

This sequence joins TRBV27 and TRBJ1-5; D is uncertain. The CDR3 is 14 amino acids. CDR1 and CDR2 (germline): MNHEY, SMNVEV (reference sequence). The ends were cut back, 6 bases at V and 5 bases at J, with 14 bases in the middle. Here the CDR3 reads CASRHTEDDQPQHF. The DNA for the CDR3 is TGTGCCAGCAGACACACAGAAGATGATCAGCCCCAGCATTTT.

The chain links TRBV5-5 to TRBJ2-3, with 8 bases lining up with TRBD2. Germline CDR1 and CDR2: SGHKS and YYEKEE (reference sequence). Losses at the gene ends were 1 base for V and 2 bases for J; bases not matched to a gene: 6. This CDR3 is 16 amino acids long. CDR3 DNA: TGTGCCAGCAGCTTGTCTCTAGCGGGTTACACAGATACGCAGTATTTT. As protein: CASSLSLAGYTDTQYF.

The rearrangement joins TRBV4-2 to TRBJ2-7, with 12 bases fitting TRBD1. The CDR3 sequence is 17 residues long. Per the germline V gene, CDR1 is LGHNA and CDR2 is YNFKEQ. With V trimmed by 1 base and J by 6 bases, 10 bases remained unmatched. CDR3 amino acids: CASSQGVPGQGAGEQYF. DNA for the CDR3: TGTGCCAGCAGCCAAGGGGTTCCGGGACAGGGGGCAGGCGAGCAGTACTTC.

This rearrangement joins TRBV2 to TRBJ1-1; D not certain. From germline, CDR1 is SNHLY and CDR2 FYNNEI. The length of the CDR3 is 14 residues. The germline V and J ends were trimmed by 6 bases and 0 bases, with 11 bases remaining between them. CDR3 amino acids: CASRWSRMNTEAFF. The DNA for the CDR3 is TGTGCCAGCAGATGGAGCCGGATGAACACTGAAGCTTTCTTT.